This T cell receptor beta chain was recorded in a study of cytomegalovirus exposure and HLA in healthy donors (dated by TCRdb to the late 2010s). A note on the overall study: An earlier analysis of some 600 of the donors reported approximately 260 Gb of sequence data and 117 million unique TCR beta sequences obtained from approximately 180 million T cells. Around 300 gigabases of sequencing data and roughly 90 million unique TCR sequences were included in an early release covering over 600 HLA-typed donors. Of the approximately 370 genotyped donors, 80% to 90% were placed in the genetic ancestry cluster associated with self-reported Caucasian donors. The aim of the study was to test whether cataloging public T cell receptors could identify signatures of past pathogen exposure. The study profiled the T cell repertoires of 550 to 700 subjects by immunosequencing and related them to cytomegalovirus serostatus. In addition to the first cohort of several hundred subjects, a separate validation cohort of approximately 130 different subjects was used. To predict cytomegalovirus infection status, the study brought together high-throughput TCR immunosequencing, statistical association of individual TCRs with disease status, and machine learning. To study patterns of TCR occurrence, a later analysis re-analyzed previously published TCR beta repertoires from 700 or so donors and added high-resolution HLA genotyping. The later analysis used no new phenotypic data to find candidate immune exposures, relying instead on TCR beta sequences and their occurrence across donors. In an earlier analysis of 500 to 650 of the donors, high-throughput TCR beta sequencing was used to judge whether each TCR beta V gene segment behaved as functional or pseudogenic. Alongside the repertoire data, information on donor age, sex, ethnicity and CMV serostatus was compiled. A later genetic analysis took genome-wide SNP genotypes for about 55% of the 666 donors and used that subset as a discovery cohort. Every repertoire in the discovery cohort had been generated on one and the same sequencing platform. Class I and class II HLA loci were covered by the typing at four-digit resolution. The number of donors typed differed by locus, with about 629-630 for A, B, C, DRB1 and DQB1, 522 for DQA1, over 600 for DPA1, and 450 to 480 for DPB1. Because of strong linkage in the cohort, roughly five DR-DQ haplotypes were treated as single units for association and clustering. Among about 360 genotyped donors of the cohort, an average of 235,054 unique TCR beta nucleotide sequences were sequenced per donor, roughly 20% of them non-productive.

The study at large found these results: In vitro tests confirmed that three of the cytomegalovirus-associated TCR beta chains recognize cytomegalovirus antigens. A later genetic analysis reported fewer N-insertions in productive TCRs among donors in an Asian-associated ancestry cluster than the approximately 700-donor mean. Assigning TCR associations to individual alleles was difficult when HLA alleles, especially DR and DQ, strongly co-occurred. Correlated functional status among segregating V segments might be attributable to linkage disequilibrium, but an unknown experimental factor could not be ruled out. According to a later analysis, most CMV-associated TCR beta chains appeared to be HLA-restricted, and the HLA associations seemed to be driven largely by CMV exposure. Immune exposure information for the cohort was limited to CMV serostatus. According to a later analysis, TCR association rates differed among HLA loci, with DRB1 alleles showing the most associated TCRs and HLA-C alleles showing the fewest. At a false discovery rate of 0.05, a later analysis linked about 17,000 TCR beta sequences to specific HLA alleles. The presence/absence analyses assumed that sequencing depth was roughly uniform across donors, and that assumption may not be true. The classifier was reported to diagnose cytomegalovirus status with high specificity and sensitivity in both the original cohort and the validation cohort. Because counts were too low, 15 to 20 rarely observed V segments, including chromosome 9 orphons, were excluded from the earlier analysis of around 590 of the donors. HLA typing was unavailable for some donors at each locus, so association tests used only the typed subset. Because the 87-base-pair reads could not distinguish some IMGT-functional V segments, including TRBV6-2 and TRBV6-3, those segments were excluded. An association between a missense DCLRE1C variant and V-gene and J-gene trimming of TCR beta chains was found in a later genetic analysis and replicated in an independent cohort. Only TCR beta chains were sequenced in this cohort, and the absence of alpha or paired-chain data limited detectable features. According to a later analysis, parvovirus B19, influenza, CMV and Epstein-Barr virus appeared linked to several top co-occurrence clusters. In an earlier analysis of about 600 of the donors, most TCR beta V segments appeared in productive rearrangements about 90% or about 30% of the time, broadly matching IMGT annotations. The sequencing pipeline was judged likely to have produced a cluster of highly shared sequence variants as a technical artifact. The authors suggested that the approach could potentially be generalized to other disease states and immunological phenotypes. Compared with equally common non-associated chains, HLA-associated TCR beta chains in a later analysis were more clonally expanded and had lower generation probabilities. While some public TCRs were present in many individuals, most TCR sequences turned up only very rarely across donors. A further reported finding was that TCR beta sequences accurately predicted the HLA-A and HLA-B alleles for most subjects in the first cohort. The study gave a list of 150 to 200 TCR beta chains associated with cytomegalovirus.

With regard to this clone: No cognate antigen has been identified for it. Per-nucleotide qualities are absent, and no much larger clonotype sits a single base away.

In total, 630 or so healthy bone marrow donors made up the cohort. At the time of sampling, all cohort members were nominally healthy, though unrecorded immune exposures were likely present. The donor was CMV seropositive and was included in the group of 250 to 350 seropositive cohort members. A peripheral blood sample was provided by each donor, and peripheral blood mononuclear cells were used for TCR beta sequencing. The Qiagen DNeasy Blood Extraction Kit was used to extract genomic DNA from the blood cell samples. Between the V and J ends, shortened by 6 bases and 6 bases respectively, the junction contains 21 bases. In the germline V gene (reference sequence), CDR1 corresponds to MNHEY and CDR2 to SMNVEV. The CDR3 goes from the cysteine to the phenylalanine over 16 residues. Only the CDR3 DNA stays, 48 bases, in frame from base 1. Library method: the immunoSEQ multiplex PCR assay. For the multiplex PCR, a mixture combining 60 forward primers for TCR Vbeta segments and 13 reverse primers for TCR Jbeta segments was used. A multiplex PCR assay on genomic DNA amplified the CDR3 region of rearranged TCR beta genes. Amplified TCR beta libraries were sequenced as 87-base-pair reads on the Illumina HiSeq System. Per the original workflow: In a later analysis, tens of millions of unique TCR beta chains were counted across the roughly 670 repertoires, and roughly 10 million of these chains were shared by at least two donors. Raw reads were error-corrected and collapsed into unique sequences by a nearest-neighbor algorithm in which closely related sequences were merged to remove PCR and sequencing errors. CDR3 sequences were aligned to IMGT reference sequences to assign V, D and J gene segments. For a sequence to be retained, a match of at least six nucleotides was required to both a V gene segment and a J gene segment. A rearrangement was called productive if the CDR3 had no stop codons and remained in frame with V and J, and every other rearrangement was called non-productive. Following IMGT convention, CDR3 was defined as the stretch from the second conserved V-encoded cysteine up to the conserved J-encoded phenylalanine. The earlier analysis of 587 of the donors excluded sequences that lacked an unambiguous match to a single V gene segment. An earlier analysis of 500 to 600 of the donors classified V segments as functional when productive rearrangements were above 56.7% and as segregating when the standard deviation between donors was above 5%. A statistical classification framework was built for diagnosing cytomegalovirus status from the catalog of TCR beta chain sequences. In a later analysis, TCR nucleotide sequences were compared against IMGT/GENE-DB human TR gene sequences so that V and J genes could be assigned. Using the TCRdist pipeline, a later analysis assigned CDR3 sequences along with most-parsimonious VDJ recombination scenarios. In a later analysis, each TCR beta chain was defined by its CDR3 amino acid sequence together with its V-gene family, and reads lacking a unique V-gene family were excluded. As a way to deal with suspected cross-contamination and a sequencing artifact, a later analysis dropped 592 nucleotide sequences that were highly shared and had low generation probability. For each public chain, a later analysis derived a clonal expansion index from normalized ranks of inferred template counts within each repertoire. In a later analysis, generation probabilities were computed using a VDJ recombination model fitted to out-of-frame rearrangements, and the results were checked against IGoR. In a later analysis, hypergeometric tests were used to score TCR-TCR, TCR-HLA and TCR-CMV co-occurrence, with a repertoire-size bias correction applied to TCR pairs. In a later analysis, false discovery rates were estimated by permuting HLA or CMV assignments 20 times. In a later analysis, co-occurring TCRs were grouped using DBSCAN, with TCRdist sequence similarity added in when clustering inside HLA-allele-positive subsets. Repertoires with fewer than 30,000 or more than 120,000 public chains were left out of co-occurrence clustering, as were four to six repertoires with anomalous nucleotide sharing. As stored in TCRdb, this immuneACCESS dataset retains in-frame rearrangements with V and J assigned. A fraction of the clones does not appear; measured against another copy, unresolved V genes explain less than half of the discrepancy, and the remainder lacks a known reason. V and J calls and clone size are copied from that table; D and trimming were computed from the DNA. Here the sample has 150,000 to 200,000 clones; about 85% occur a single time. Of the sample, approximately 6.5% falls within the top ten clones.

The receptor was derived from a male donor in good health and CMV-seropositive. Input material: PBMCs. Recombination linked TRBV27 to TRBJ2-1; the D segment could be TRBD2, given 7 matching bases. The bases read TGTGCCAGCAGCAGCCTGGGGGGCGGGAGTATCAATGAGCAGTTCTTC. It translates as CASSSLGGGSINEQFF.